The T cell receptor (beta chain) under discussion was sequenced for a study of T cell repertoires in cytomegalovirus infection. Study-level information: Newly reported HLA-C-restricted and thoroughly characterized HLA-B-restricted CMV epitopes were employed. Indicated by public TCR beta signatures were CMV infection and matching HLA type. Study-wide results and caveats: In two of eight donors, the top clonotype was HLA-C-restricted CMV-specific. There were carriers of CMV plus the relevant HLA, and cumulative public TCR beta family frequency identified them.

This CDR3 has 13 residues. In germline, CDR1 is SGHVS, CDR2 FQNEAQ. With 3 bases removed from V and 2 bases from J, the gap between germline ends came to 7 bases. This clonotype was seen ten or more times. Its antigen is currently unknown. TCRdb used MiXCR to reprocess the reads, holding one entry per CDR3 protein. The repertoire holds roughly 69,000 distinct CDR3 sequences, 20% to 25% seen once, with around 70% in the top ten. Here the sequenced sample was CD8+ T cells from cultured PBMCs, taken from culture after CMV antigen stimulation. The chain recombines TRBV7-8 with TRBJ1-2; D may be TRBD1 (6 bases). The clonotype comes from a human donor in good health (CMV status not recorded). Some clones in this sample may be carry-over from other donors' samples. The CDR3 DNA reads TGTGCCAGCAGCTTTGGACAGAACTATGGCTACACCTTC. Amino acids: CASSFGQNYGYTF.